This T cell receptor beta chain originates from a study of shared clonotypes between healthy human individuals. The germline V gene has CDR1 SQVTM and CDR2 ANQGSEA. The CDR3 is made up of 14 amino acids. Trimming took 5 bases from V and 3 from J, leaving 15 bases between them. The data were produced by immunoSEQ multiplex PCR, yet TCRdb's version contains in-frame clones alone and is incomplete. The sample lists approximately 400,000 clones, roughly 96% occurring once. Sequencing input: memory CD8+ T cells sorted from blood. Subset reported: CD45RO+ cells pooled with CCR7-negative TemRA cells. The TCR was taken from a man aged 25 to 40 in good health. V is TRBV29-1 and J is TRBJ2-3; TRBD1 is a possible D gene (6 bases). CDR3 sequence reads: CSVQMSTGTDTQYF. DNA for the CDR3: TGCAGCGTTCAAATGAGTACAGGGACAGATACGCAGTATTTT.